The clone carrying this T cell receptor beta chain came up a few times. As yet, its antigen is unknown. The method was immunoSEQ multiplex PCR; TCRdb's version includes in-frame clones alone and lacks a portion of them. The table has about 220,000 clones, approximately 87% seen once. The donors were members of the validation cohort, which comprised 90 to 150 subjects and was separate from the first cohort of more than 500 subjects. CDR1 and CDR2 from the germline V gene are SGHNT and YYREEE (reference sequence). V was clipped by 3 bases and J by 7 bases, with 17 bases between them. The CDR3 is 14 amino acids. This entry comes from a study of cytomegalovirus exposure and HLA in healthy donors. Study-level results: Rare TCR sequences dominated, though some public TCRs recurred in many donors. For cytomegalovirus status, the classifier reportedly gave diagnoses with high specificity and sensitivity. The TCR clusters that emerged in the first cohort tended, a later analysis found, to co-occur in the approximately 130 validation repertoires.

The chain combines TRBV5-4 with TRBJ2-7, with a tentative D call TRBD2 (5 bases). This TCR was sampled from a man between 18 and 35 years old in good health and CMV-seronegative. Sequencing input: PBMCs. In DNA form, the CDR3 reads TGTGCCAGCAGCTCCCTTGTCGGGGATGGAGAGCAGTACTTC. Its protein is CASSSLVGDGEQYF.